This TCR beta chain was identified during a study of T cells after yellow fever vaccination. Study-wide context: Preparation used SMART-Seq v4 Ultra Low Input for the low-cell-number fractions.

TCRdb analysed the 5' RACE reads with MiXCR anew, one entry per CDR3 protein. The sample has hundreds of thousands of distinct CDR3 sequences; over 9% are singletons. The CDR3 has 17 residues. Unmatched junction bases numbered 7, after V lost 4 bases and J lost 1 base. This chain links TRBV12-3 or TRBV12-4 with TRBJ2-6; 7 bases map to TRBD1. The material sequenced was PBMCs, taken on the day of the yellow fever booster vaccination. The sequence came from a man between 25 and 39 years old who received the YFV17D yellow fever vaccine. CDR3 region: CASSSTTGVSGANVLTF. CDR3 sequence (DNA): TGTGCCAGCAGTTCCACAACAGGGGTTTCTGGGGCCAACGTCCTGACTTTC.